The present T cell receptor beta chain was sequenced within a study of T cells in Graves' hyperthyroidism and ophthalmopathy. This clonotype was detected ten times or more. CDR3 length: 12 amino acids. Germline V CDR1 and CDR2: MNHEY, SVGAGI. Trimming shortened V by 11 bases and J by 6 bases, and 16 bases separated the two germline ends. The source material, RNA transcripts, was used to amplify TCR beta CDR3 regions. During a first-round RT-PCR of the TCR CDR3, the HTBI primer set was used. TCRdb called the multiplex PCR reads again in MiXCR, with one record for every CDR3 protein. This table holds 750,000 to 900,000 distinct CDR3 sequences, around 38% found once. Each diagnosis drew on symptoms, thyroxine, TRAb, thyroid ultrasound and orbital computed tomography findings.

The TCR was taken from a man younger than 35 with Graves' hyperthyroidism. This chain connects TRBV6-5 to TRBJ1-2; tentatively, D is TRBD1 (5 bases). Sample: blood. The CDR3 protein is CAGSHRIDGYTF. CDR3 DNA sequence: TGTGCCGGCTCCCACAGGATTGATGGCTACACCTTC.